This T cell receptor (beta chain) was observed in a study of T cells after yellow fever vaccination (dated by TCRdb to about 2019). As for the study more broadly: Memory subsets (EM, EMRA, CM and Tscm) were sorted on a BD FACS Aria III using CD3, CD45RA, CCR7 and CD95 staining. The SMART-Seq v4 Ultra Low Input RNA kit was used to prepare libraries from fractions with low cell numbers. Bulk TCR alpha and beta repertoires were sequenced longitudinally to track T-cell clones before and after primary and booster YFV17D yellow fever vaccination. The cohort comprised two healthy male donors, one aged 18 to 30 and one aged 30 to 40 years. Blood was collected at multiple timepoints before and after primary and secondary immunization, and bulk PBMC replicates and cell subsets were isolated. Memory subsets were sorted on days 0, 15 and 45 and at 18 months following primary vaccination, and on days 0, 15 and 45 following the 30-year booster. Here is what the overall study found, with its caveats: A small fraction of clonotypes appeared in both the CD4 and CD8 compartments, likely as a result of convergent recombination. The study included only two donors, which limits how far the findings can be generalized. Compared with the primary T-cell response, the secondary T-cell response was weaker but faster, peaking on day 5 rather than day 15. Most clones expanded after primary vaccination were re-detected after the booster (almost 97% of CD4 and roughly 85% of CD8), suggesting broad memory maintenance. In the sorted memory subsets on day 0, nearly all vaccine-responding clonotypes were below the level of detection. Because abundant contaminating clonotypes from the bulk population could be contained in FACS-sorted repertoires, computational filtering was required.

This clonotype appeared many times. There are no base qualities to consult, and no much larger clone falls within one base. Synthesis of TCR cDNA relied on 5'RACE template switching, a step that introduced a universal primer site along with unique molecular identifiers. Priming of cDNA synthesis was performed from both the TCR alpha and TCR beta constant segments. Library amplification involved two PCR steps, and the second step added sample barcodes and sequencing adapters. Sequencing of libraries was done on Illumina HiSeq 2500 (2x100 bp) or NovaSeq (2x150 bp). In the authors' own workflow: MIGEC was used to demultiplex reads and collapse the reads into UMI consensus sequences, and MiXCR was used for V(D)J alignment. Clonotypes responding to the vaccine were identified with edgeR on replicate PBMC samples, with the criteria of FDR below 0.01 and a log2 fold change above 5 up to day 15. CD4 or CD8 identity was assigned to each bulk clonotype according to whether the clonotype was present at higher abundance in the sequenced CD4 repertoire or the sequenced CD8 repertoire. To estimate the distribution of each clone across memory phenotypes, clonotype frequencies in memory subsets were weighted by FACS-sorted cell numbers. The public reads were run again by TCRdb, first through fastp at Q25 and then through MiXCR, and only productive beta chains were kept. CDR3 protein sequences are deduplicated, and each keeps its most common genes and DNA. TCRdb, not the authors, supplied the V and J calls. The sample table records approximately 47,000 distinct CDR3 sequences; roughly 6.4% of these occur just once. The ten top clones hold about 10% of the sample.

The cysteine opens and the phenylalanine closes a CDR3 of 17 amino acids. The read is trimmed to its CDR3 DNA, 51 bases read in frame from base 1. Clipping removes 5 bases from V and 6 bases from J, with 13 as the unmatched junction base count. CDR1 and CDR2, looked up from the germline V gene, are SGHTA and FQGNSA. This specimen's treatment or condition label, interpreted: live attenuated yellow fever vaccine strain. A standard Ficoll-Paque protocol was used to isolate PBMCs from peripheral blood. For sorted memory subsets, RNA extraction was done with the RNeasy Micro Kit. Sequences were derived from PBMCs, either bulk or a sorted T-cell subset (CD4+, CD8+, memory, or dextramer-sorted; not recorded which), sampled 45 days after the yellow fever booster vaccination. Recombination linked TRBV7-2 to TRBJ2-2, with 9 junctional bases fitting TRBD1. The sequence came from a man aged 30 to 45 who received the YFV17D yellow fever vaccine. Read as DNA, the sequence is TGTGCCAGCAGCGAACAAGGAGGGACAGGGACGCCCGGGGAGCTGTTTTTT. Its product reads: CASSEQGGTGTPGELFF.